The text below deals with one T cell receptor (beta chain). Authors' methods: Amplification of reference gene primers was used by the study to estimate nucleated cell counts. Sequenced by immunoSEQ multiplex PCR; TCRdb stores in-frame clones only, minus some. V and J calls plus clone size are reproduced from that table; the DNA served to infer D and trimming. The table has 230,000 or so clones, around 83% seen once. V gave up 6 bases and J gave up 3 bases, with 15 bases separating them. This CDR3 region has 14 residues. Germline V CDR1 and CDR2: LNHDA, SQIVND (reference sequence). The sample originates from a study of blood T cell repertoires in COVID-19. Study-level background: Material from acute and convalescent COVID-19 was sourced from the United States, Italy and Spain. The cDNA or gDNA used as material had been derived from T cells, B-cell-depleted T cells, or PBMCs.

The source is a middle-aged woman who had recovered from COVID-19. The sequencing input was peripheral blood. The chain uses TRBV19 and TRBJ2-7; D is unresolved. The CDR3 here is CASSGSEEVYEQYF. CDR3 bases: TGTGCCAGTAGCGGCAGCGAGGAAGTCTACGAGCAGTACTTC.